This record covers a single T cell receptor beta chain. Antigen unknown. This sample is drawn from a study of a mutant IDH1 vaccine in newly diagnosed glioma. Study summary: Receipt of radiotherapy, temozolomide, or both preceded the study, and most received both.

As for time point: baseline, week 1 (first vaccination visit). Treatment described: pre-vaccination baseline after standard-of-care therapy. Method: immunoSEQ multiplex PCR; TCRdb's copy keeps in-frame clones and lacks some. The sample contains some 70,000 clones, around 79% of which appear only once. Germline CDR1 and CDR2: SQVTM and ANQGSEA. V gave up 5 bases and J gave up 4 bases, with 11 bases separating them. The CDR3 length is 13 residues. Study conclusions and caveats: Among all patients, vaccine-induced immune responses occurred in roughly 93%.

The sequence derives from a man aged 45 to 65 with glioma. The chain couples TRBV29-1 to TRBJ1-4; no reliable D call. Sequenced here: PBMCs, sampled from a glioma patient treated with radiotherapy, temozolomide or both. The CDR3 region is CSVRTAVNEKLFF. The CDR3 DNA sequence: TGCAGCGTTAGGACTGCTGTTAATGAAAAACTGTTTTTT. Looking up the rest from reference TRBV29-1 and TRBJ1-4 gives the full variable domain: SAVISQKPSRDICQRGTSLTIQCQVDSQVTMMFWYRQQPGQSLTLIATANQGSEATYESGFVIDKFPISRPNLTFSTLTVSNMSPEDSSIYLCSVRTAVNEKLFFGSGTQLSVL.